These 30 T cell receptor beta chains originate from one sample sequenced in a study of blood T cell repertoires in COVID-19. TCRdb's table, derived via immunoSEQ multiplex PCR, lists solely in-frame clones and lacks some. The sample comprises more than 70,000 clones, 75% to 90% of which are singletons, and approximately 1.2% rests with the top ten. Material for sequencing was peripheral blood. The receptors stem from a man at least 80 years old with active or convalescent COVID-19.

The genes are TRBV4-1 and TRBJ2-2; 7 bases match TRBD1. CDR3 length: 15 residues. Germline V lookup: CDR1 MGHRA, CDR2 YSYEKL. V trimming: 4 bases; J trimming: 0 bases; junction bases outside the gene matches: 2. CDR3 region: CASSRGTANTGELFF. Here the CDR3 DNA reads TGCGCCAGCAGCCGAGGGACAGCGAACACCGGGGAGCTGTTTTTT.

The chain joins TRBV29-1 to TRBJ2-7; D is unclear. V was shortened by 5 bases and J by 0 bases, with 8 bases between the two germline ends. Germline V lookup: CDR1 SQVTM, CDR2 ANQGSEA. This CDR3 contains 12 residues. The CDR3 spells CSVSESSYEQYF. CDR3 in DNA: TGCAGCGTTTCGGAGAGCTCCTACGAGCAGTACTTC.

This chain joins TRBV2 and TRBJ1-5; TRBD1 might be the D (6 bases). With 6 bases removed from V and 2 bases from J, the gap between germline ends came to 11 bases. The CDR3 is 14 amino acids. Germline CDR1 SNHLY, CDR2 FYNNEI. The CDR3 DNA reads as TGTGCCAGCAGGTACAGGGTTGGCAATCAGCCCCAGCATTTT. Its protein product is CASRYRVGNQPQHF.

CDR3 nucleotides: TGTGCCAGCAGACAAAGGGCAGGGTCCAACATTCAGTACTTC. Its protein product is CASRQRAGSNIQYF. The rearrangement joins TRBV5-6 to TRBJ2-4; TRBD1 is a possible D gene (5 bases). This CDR3 has 14 residues. Germline V gene sequence: CDR1 SGHDT, CDR2 YYEEEE. With 5 bases removed from V and 7 bases from J, the gap between germline ends came to 16 bases.

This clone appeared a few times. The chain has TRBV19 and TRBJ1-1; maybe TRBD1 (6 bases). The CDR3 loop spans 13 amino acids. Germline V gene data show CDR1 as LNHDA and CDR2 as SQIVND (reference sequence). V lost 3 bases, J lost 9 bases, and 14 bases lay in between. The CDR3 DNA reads TGTGCCAGTAGTATTCCCAGGGGCTGGAAAGCTTTCTTT. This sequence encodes CASSIPRGWKAFF.

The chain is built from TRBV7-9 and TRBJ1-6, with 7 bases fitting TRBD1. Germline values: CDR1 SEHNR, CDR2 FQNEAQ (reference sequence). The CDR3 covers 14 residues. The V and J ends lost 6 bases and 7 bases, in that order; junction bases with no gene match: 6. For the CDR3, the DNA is TGTGCCAGCAGACCGACAGGGCTGAATTCACCCCTCCACTTT. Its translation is CASRPTGLNSPLHF.

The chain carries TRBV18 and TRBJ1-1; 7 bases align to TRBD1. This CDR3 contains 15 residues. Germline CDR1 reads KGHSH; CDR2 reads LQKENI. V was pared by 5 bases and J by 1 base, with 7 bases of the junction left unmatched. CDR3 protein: CASSFRTGKNTEAFF. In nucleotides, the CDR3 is TGTGCCAGCTCATTCCGGACAGGAAAGAACACTGAAGCTTTCTTT.

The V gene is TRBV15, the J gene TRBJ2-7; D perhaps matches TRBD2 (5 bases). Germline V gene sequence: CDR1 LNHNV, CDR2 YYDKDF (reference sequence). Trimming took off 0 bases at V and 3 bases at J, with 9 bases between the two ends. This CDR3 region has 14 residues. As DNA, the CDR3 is TGTGCCACCAGCAGAGAGCGCCGGGGCTACGAGCAGTACTTC. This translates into CATSRERRGYEQYF.

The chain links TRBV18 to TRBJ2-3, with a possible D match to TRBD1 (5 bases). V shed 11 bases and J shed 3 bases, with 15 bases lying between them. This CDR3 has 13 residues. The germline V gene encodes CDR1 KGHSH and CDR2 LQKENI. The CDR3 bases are TGTGCCGACGCGCAGGGATCAACAGATACGCAGTATTTT. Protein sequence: CADAQGSTDTQYF.

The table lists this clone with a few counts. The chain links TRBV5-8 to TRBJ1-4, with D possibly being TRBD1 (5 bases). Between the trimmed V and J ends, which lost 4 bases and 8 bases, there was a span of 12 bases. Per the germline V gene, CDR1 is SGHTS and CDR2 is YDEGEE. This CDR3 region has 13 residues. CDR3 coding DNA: TGTGCCAGCAGCCAGGGTTTGGGCGAAAAACTGTTTTTT. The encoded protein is CASSQGLGEKLFF.

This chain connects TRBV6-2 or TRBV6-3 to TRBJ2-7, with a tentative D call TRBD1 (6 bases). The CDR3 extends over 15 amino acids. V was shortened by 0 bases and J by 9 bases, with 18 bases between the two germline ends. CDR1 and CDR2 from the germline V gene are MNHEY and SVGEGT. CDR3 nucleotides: TGTGCCAGCAGTTACTCCGGGACAAGCAGCGGTGGGCAGTACTTC. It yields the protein CASSYSGTSSGGQYF.

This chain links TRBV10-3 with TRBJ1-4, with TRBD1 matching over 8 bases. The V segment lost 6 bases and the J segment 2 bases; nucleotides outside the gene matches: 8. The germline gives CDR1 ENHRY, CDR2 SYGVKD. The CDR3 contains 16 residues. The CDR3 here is CAISEGQASTNEKLFF. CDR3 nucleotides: TGTGCCATCAGCGAGGGACAGGCAAGCACTAATGAAAAACTGTTTTTT.

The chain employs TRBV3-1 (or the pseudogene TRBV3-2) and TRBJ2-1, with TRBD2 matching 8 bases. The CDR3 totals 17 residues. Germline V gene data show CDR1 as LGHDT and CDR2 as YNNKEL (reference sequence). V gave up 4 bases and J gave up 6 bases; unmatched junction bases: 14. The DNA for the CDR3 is TGTGCCAGCAGCCCCCCGGCGGGGCTAGCGGGTCTCAATGAGCAGTTCTTC. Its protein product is CASSPPAGLAGLNEQFF.

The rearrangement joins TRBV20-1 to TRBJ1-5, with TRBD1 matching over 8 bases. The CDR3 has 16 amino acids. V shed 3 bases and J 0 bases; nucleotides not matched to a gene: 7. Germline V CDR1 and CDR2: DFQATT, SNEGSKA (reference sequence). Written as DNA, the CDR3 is TGCAGTGCTAGTGGGAGGGACAGGATTAGCAATCAGCCCCAGCATTTT. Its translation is CSASGRDRISNQPQHF.

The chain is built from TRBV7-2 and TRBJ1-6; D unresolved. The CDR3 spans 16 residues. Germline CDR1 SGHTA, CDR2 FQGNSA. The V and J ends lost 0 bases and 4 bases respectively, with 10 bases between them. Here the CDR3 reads CASSLAATQYNSPLHF. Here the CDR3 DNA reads TGTGCCAGCAGCTTAGCTGCGACTCAATATAATTCACCCCTCCACTTT.

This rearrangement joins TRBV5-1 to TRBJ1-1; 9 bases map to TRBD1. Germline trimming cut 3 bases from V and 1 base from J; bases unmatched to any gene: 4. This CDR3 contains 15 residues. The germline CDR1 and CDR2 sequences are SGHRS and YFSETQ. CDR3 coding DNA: TGCGCCAGCAGCTCGGCACAGGGGGCGAACACTGAAGCTTTCTTT. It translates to CASSSAQGANTEAFF.

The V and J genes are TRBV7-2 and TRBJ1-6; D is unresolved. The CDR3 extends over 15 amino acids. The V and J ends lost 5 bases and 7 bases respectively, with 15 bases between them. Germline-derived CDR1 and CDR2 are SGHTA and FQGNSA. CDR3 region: CASSPRSFGNSPLHF. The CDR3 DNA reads TGTGCCAGCAGCCCCCGGTCGTTCGGGAATTCACCCCTCCACTTT. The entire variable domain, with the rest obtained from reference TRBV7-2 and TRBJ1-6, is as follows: GAGVSQSPSNKVTEKGKDVELRCDPISGHTALYWYRQSLGQGLEFLIYFQGNSAPDKSGLPSDRFSAERTGGSVSTLTIQRTQQEDSAVYLCASSPRSFGNSPLHFGNGTRLTVT.

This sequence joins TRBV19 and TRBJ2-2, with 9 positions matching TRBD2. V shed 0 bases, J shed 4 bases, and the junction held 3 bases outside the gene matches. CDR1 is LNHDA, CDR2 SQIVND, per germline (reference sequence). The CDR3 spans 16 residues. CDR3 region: CASSIDPAGGTGELFF. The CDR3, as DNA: TGTGCCAGTAGTATAGATCCAGCGGGAGGCACCGGGGAGCTGTTTTTT.

DNA for the CDR3: TGTGCCTGGAGTAGGGACAGCGACTCTGGAAACACCATATATTTT. This translates into CAWSRDSDSGNTIYF. This sequence joins TRBV30 and TRBJ1-3, with 7 bases lining up with TRBD1. Germline V lookup: CDR1 GTSNPN, CDR2 SVGIG (reference sequence). The CDR3 covers 15 residues. V lost 2 bases and J lost 0; bases outside the gene matches: 4.

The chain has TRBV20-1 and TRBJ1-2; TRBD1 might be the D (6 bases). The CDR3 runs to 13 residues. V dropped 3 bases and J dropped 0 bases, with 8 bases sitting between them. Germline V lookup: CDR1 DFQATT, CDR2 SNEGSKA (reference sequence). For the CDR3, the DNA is TGCAGTGCTAGTACAGGGTCTAACTATGGCTACACCTTC. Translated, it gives CSASTGSNYGYTF.

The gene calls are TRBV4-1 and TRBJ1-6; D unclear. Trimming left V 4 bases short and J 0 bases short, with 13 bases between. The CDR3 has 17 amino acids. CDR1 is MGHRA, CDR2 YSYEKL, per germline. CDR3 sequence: CASSREQQSSYNSPLHF. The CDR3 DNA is TGCGCCAGCAGCCGAGAACAGCAGAGCTCCTATAATTCACCCCTCCACTTT.

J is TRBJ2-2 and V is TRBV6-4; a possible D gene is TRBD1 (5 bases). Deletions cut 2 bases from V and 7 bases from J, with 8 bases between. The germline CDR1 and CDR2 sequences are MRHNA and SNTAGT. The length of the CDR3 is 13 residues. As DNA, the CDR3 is TGTGCCAGCAGTGACAGGGGAAACGGGGAGCTGTTTTTT. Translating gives CASSDRGNGELFF.

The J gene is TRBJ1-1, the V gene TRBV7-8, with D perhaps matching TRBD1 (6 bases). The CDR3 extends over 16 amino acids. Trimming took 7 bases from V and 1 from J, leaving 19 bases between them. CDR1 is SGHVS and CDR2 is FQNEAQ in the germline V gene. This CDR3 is CASTPRGRGANTEAFF. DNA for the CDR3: TGTGCCAGCACCCCACGGGGCCGGGGGGCGAACACTGAAGCTTTCTTT.

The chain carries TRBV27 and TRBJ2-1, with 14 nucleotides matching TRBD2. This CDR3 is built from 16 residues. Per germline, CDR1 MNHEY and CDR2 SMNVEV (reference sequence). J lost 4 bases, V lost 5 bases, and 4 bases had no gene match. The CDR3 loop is CASSLGTSGSYNEQFF. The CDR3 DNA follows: TGTGCCAGCAGTCTTGGGACTAGCGGGAGTTACAATGAGCAGTTCTTC.

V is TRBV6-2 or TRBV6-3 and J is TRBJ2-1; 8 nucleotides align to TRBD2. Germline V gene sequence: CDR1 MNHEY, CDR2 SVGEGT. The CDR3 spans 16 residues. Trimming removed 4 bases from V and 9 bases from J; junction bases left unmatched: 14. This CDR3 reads CASSSLAGPNLGEQFF. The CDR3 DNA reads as TGTGCCAGCAGTTCTCTAGCGGGCCCTAATCTGGGTGAGCAGTTCTTC.

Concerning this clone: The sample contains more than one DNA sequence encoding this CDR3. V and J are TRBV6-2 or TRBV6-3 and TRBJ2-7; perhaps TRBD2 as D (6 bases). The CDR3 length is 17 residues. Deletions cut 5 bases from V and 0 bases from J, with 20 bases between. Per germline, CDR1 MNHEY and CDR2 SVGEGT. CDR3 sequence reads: CASSLEIAARPSYEQYF. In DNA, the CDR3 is TGTGCCAGCAGTCTAGAAATAGCGGCGAGGCCCTCCTACGAGCAGTACTTC.

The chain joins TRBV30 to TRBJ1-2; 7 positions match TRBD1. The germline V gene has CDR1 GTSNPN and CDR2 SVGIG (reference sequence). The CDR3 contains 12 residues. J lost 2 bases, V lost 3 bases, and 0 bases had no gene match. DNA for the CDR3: TGTGCCTGGAGGACAGGGAACTATGGCTACACCTTC. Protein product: CAWRTGNYGYTF.

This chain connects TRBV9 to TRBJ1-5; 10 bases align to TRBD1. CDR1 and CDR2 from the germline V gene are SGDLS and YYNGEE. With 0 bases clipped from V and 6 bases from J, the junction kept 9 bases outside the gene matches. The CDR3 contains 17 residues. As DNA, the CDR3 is TGTGCCAGCAGCGTAGGACAGGGGGCGGAGGCCGTTCAGCCCCAGCATTTT. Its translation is CASSVGQGAEAVQPQHF.

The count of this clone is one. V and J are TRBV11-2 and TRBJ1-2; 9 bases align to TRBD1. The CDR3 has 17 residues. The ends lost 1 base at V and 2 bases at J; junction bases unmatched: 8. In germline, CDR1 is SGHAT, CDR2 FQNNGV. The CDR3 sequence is CASSLGTGGASNYGYTF. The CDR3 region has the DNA TGTGCCAGCAGCTTAGGAACAGGGGGCGCTTCCAACTATGGCTACACCTTC. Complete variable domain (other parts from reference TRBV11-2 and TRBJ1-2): EAGVAQSPRYKIIEKRQSVAFWCNPISGHATLYWYQQILGQGPKLLIQFQNNGVVDDSQLPKDRFSAERLKGVDSTLKIQPAKLEDSAVYLCASSLGTGGASNYGYTFGSGTRLTVV.

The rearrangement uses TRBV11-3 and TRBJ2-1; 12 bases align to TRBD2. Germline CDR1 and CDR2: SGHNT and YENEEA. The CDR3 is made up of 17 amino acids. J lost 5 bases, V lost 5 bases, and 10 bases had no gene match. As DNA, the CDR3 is TGTGCCAGCAGCGCCGTGCATCTAGCGGGAGGGGACAATGAGCAGTTCTTC. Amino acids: CASSAVHLAGGDNEQFF.